The source of this T cell receptor beta chain is a study of beta chain features in type 1 diabetes. Expressed TCRB transcripts were sequenced after all isolated RNA was converted to cDNA. Sequencing used immunoSEQ multiplex PCR; TCRdb keeps in-frame clones, though not all of them. The table lists 150,000 or so clones, less than 9.5% of them singletons, with 2% to 3% in the top ten. Findings of the study overall: Across all four CD4+ subsets, people with type 1 diabetes showed modestly shorter TCRB CDR3s. In these data, an HLA type influence on TCRB rearrangement remained unresolved.

This clone was observed a handful of times. Its cognate antigen is unknown. Other DNA sequences in the sample encode the same CDR3. This CDR3 is 13 amino acids long. Germline assignment: CDR1 SGHTA and CDR2 FQGNSA. The V gene lost 6 bases and the J gene lost 8 bases, with 16 bases spanning the gap. Sorting based on CD45RO/CCR7/CD25/CD127/CD95/CD27 separated CD4+ naive, central memory, regulatory and stem cell-like memory cells. Each population that was sorted was more than 98% pure. This clonotype originated in a woman aged 18 to 35 in good health. The V gene is TRBV7-2, the J gene TRBJ1-2; D possibly corresponds to TRBD1 (6 bases). Input material: central memory CD4+ T cells from blood. CDR3 residues: CASSSTGSGGYTF. The DNA for the CDR3 is TGTGCCAGCAGTTCTACAGGGTCAGGCGGCTACACCTTC. Looking up the rest from reference TRBV7-2 and TRBJ1-2 gives the full variable domain: GAGVSQSPSNKVTEKGKDVELRCDPISGHTALYWYRQSLGQGLEFLIYFQGNSAPDKSGLPSDRFSAERTGGSVSTLTIQRTQQEDSAVYLCASSSTGSGGYTFGSGTRLTVV.